This T cell receptor (beta chain) was identified during a study of blood T cell repertoires in COVID-19. Study-level information: Material from acute and convalescent COVID-19 was sourced from the United States, Italy and Spain. The analysed material was cDNA or gDNA that came from T cells, B-cell-depleted T cells, or PBMCs.

Seattle's cohort entered during active infection and was followed longitudinally. How the authors handled the data: Counts of nucleated cells, estimated from reference gene primer amplification, were obtained. Generated by immunoSEQ multiplex PCR, the TCRdb table keeps only in-frame clones and is missing some. Clone size and V and J calls were adopted from that table, with D and trimming inferred from the DNA. The top ten clones hold about 10% of a sample with more than 300,000 clones, over 75% of them seen once. Sequencing was done on a sample of peripheral blood. This clonotype was obtained from a woman aged 25 to 39 with COVID-19, enrolled during active disease.

CDR3 region: CATRHYNEQFF. DNA of the CDR3: TGTGCCACAAGACACTACAATGAGCAGTTCTTC. This chain connects TRBV10-3 to TRBJ2-1; D is ambiguous. Trimming removed 10 bases from V and 3 bases from J, with 7 bases in between. Germline V gene lookup returns CDR1 ENHRY and CDR2 SYGVKD. The length of the CDR3 is 11 residues.